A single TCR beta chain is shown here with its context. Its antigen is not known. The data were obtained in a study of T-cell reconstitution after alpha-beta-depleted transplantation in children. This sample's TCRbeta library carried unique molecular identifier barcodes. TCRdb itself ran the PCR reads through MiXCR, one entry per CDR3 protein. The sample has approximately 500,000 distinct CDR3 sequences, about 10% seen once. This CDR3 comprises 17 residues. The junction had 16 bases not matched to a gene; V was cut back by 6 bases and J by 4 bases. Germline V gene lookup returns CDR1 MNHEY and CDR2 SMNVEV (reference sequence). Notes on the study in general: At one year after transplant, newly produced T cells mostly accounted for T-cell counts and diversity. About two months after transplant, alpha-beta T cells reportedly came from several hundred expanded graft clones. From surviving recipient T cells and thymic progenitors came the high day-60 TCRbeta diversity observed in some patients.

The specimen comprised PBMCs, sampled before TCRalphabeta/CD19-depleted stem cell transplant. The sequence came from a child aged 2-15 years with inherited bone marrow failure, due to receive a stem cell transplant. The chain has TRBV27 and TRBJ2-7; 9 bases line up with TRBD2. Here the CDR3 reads CASSKKTIAGEMYEQYF. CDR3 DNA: TGTGCCAGCAGCAAAAAAACAATAGCGGGAGAAATGTACGAGCAGTACTTC.